A single sample is the source of the 8 T cell receptor beta chains below, sequenced in a study of cytomegalovirus exposure and HLA in healthy donors. Researchers ran the PCR with 60 Vbeta and 13 Jbeta primers. Sequencing was performed with immunoSEQ multiplex PCR; in TCRdb, only in-frame clones are kept and a portion is missing. Of about 200,000 clones in the sample, roughly 81% are singletons; the top ten hold approximately 2%. The sequencing input was PBMCs. The receptors derive from a woman in her thirties in good health and CMV-seropositive.

The chain is built from TRBV7-3 and TRBJ1-2; D not resolved. CDR3 length: 13 amino acids. The V and J ends lost 3 bases and 6 bases respectively, with 11 bases between them. The V gene's germline CDR1 is SGHTA and CDR2 FQGTGA. The CDR3 DNA is TGTGCCAGCAGCTTCTCGGCGGGAAATGGCTACACCTTC. This gives the protein CASSFSAGNGYTF.

This chain uses TRBV7-2 with TRBJ2-2; D call uncertain. The CDR3 length is 13 residues. In germline, CDR1 is SGHTA, CDR2 FQGNSA. Between the trimmed V and J ends, which lost 3 bases and 5 bases, there was a span of 7 bases. Written as DNA, the CDR3 is TGTGCCAGCAGCTTCAAAAATACCGGGGAGCTGTTTTTT. Its protein product is CASSFKNTGELFF. Complete variable domain (other parts from reference TRBV7-2 and TRBJ2-2): GAGVSQSPSNKVTEKGKDVELRCDPISGHTALYWYRQSLGQGLEFLIYFQGNSAPDKSGLPSDRFSAERTGGSVSTLTIQRTQQEDSAVYLCASSFKNTGELFFGEGSRLTVL.

The chain carries TRBV19 and TRBJ1-2, with a weak D call TRBD1 (5 bases). From germline, CDR1 is LNHDA and CDR2 SQIVND (reference sequence). Trimming cost V 7 bases and J 4 bases, with 13 bases left between them. The CDR3 loop spans 13 amino acids. Here the CDR3 DNA reads TGTGCCAGTACGGATATGGACACCTATGGCTACACCTTC. It specifies CASTDMDTYGYTF.

The chain has TRBV15 and TRBJ1-2; a possible D gene is TRBD1 (5 bases). In germline, CDR1 is LNHNV, CDR2 YYDKDF (reference sequence). The CDR3 runs to 15 residues. Trimming cost V 1 base and J 0 bases, with 9 bases left between them. The CDR3 loop is CATSRGGQTNYGYTF. CDR3 coding DNA: TGTGCCACCAGCAGAGGGGGCCAGACTAACTATGGCTACACCTTC.

The chain recombines TRBV27 with TRBJ2-2; 7 nucleotides line up with TRBD2. With V trimmed by 7 bases and J by 0 bases, 8 bases remained unmatched. Germline-derived CDR1 and CDR2 are MNHEY and SMNVEV (reference sequence). The CDR3 consists of 16 residues. The CDR3 protein is CASTWGGGPNTGELFF. In DNA form, the CDR3 reads TGTGCCAGCACCTGGGGGGGAGGACCGAACACCGGGGAGCTGTTTTTT.

The gene calls are TRBV7-2 and TRBJ1-1; 7 bases map to TRBD1. Unmatched junction bases numbered 8, after V lost 5 bases and J lost 5 bases. This CDR3 spans 14 amino acids. Germline lookup yields CDR1 SGHTA and CDR2 FQGNSA. The CDR3 protein is CASSQFQGGTEAFF. DNA for the CDR3: TGTGCCAGCAGCCAATTCCAGGGGGGAACTGAAGCTTTCTTT.

This chain uses TRBV2 with TRBJ2-2; 11 bases line up with TRBD2. The germline V gene encodes CDR1 SNHLY and CDR2 FYNNEI. The CDR3 has 15 amino acids. The junction had 3 bases not matched to a gene; V was cut back by 5 bases and J by 4 bases. CDR3 residues: CASSLAGGLTGELFF. The CDR3 DNA is TGTGCCAGCAGTTTAGCGGGGGGGCTCACCGGGGAGCTGTTTTTT.

This chain joins TRBV23-1 and TRBJ2-1, with TRBD2 matching over 9 bases. TRBV23-1 is placed among ORFs of uncertain function. Trimming at V came to 6 bases and at J to 8 bases, leaving 14 bases not matched to a gene. CDR3 length: 16 residues. CDR3 in amino acids: CASSLRCGRVRDEQFF. CDR3 nucleotides: TGCGCCAGCAGCCTAAGGTGCGGGAGGGTCCGGGATGAGCAGTTCTTC.